The 18 T cell receptor beta chains listed next were all sequenced from one sample in a study of shared clonotypes between healthy human individuals. Produced via immunoSEQ multiplex PCR; TCRdb's table is partial and in-frame only. The sample gives about 2 million clones, around 95% of which show up once; approximately 0.13% is in the top ten. Sequencing was done on a sample of naive CD4+ T cells sorted from blood. Subset described: CD45RA+ positively selected. These receptors originate from a man between 18 and 29 years old in good health.

The chain is built from TRBV6-1 and TRBJ1-2; D is perhaps TRBD1 (5 bases). Germline CDR1 reads MNHNS; CDR2 reads SASEGT. The CDR3 runs to 17 residues. The V and J ends lost 0 bases and 5 bases respectively, with 19 bases between them. The CDR3 reads CASSEALSDTRGYGYTF. As DNA, the CDR3 is TGTGCCAGCAGTGAAGCACTATCGGACACGCGAGGGTATGGCTACACCTTC.

Turning to this clone: Other nucleotide sequences in the sample specify the same CDR3. The rearrangement joins TRBV5-1 to TRBJ2-2; D is unclear. The CDR3 is 14 amino acids. V was cut by 1 base and J by 3 bases, with 7 bases left in between. Germline-derived CDR1 and CDR2 are SGHRS and YFSETQ. CDR3 sequence reads: CASSLRTDTGELFF. The CDR3 nucleotides are TGCGCCAGCAGCTTGAGGACCGACACCGGGGAGCTGTTTTTT. Variable domain in full (rest from reference TRBV5-1 and TRBJ2-2): KAGVTQTPRYLIKTRGQQVTLSCSPISGHRSVSWYQQTPGQGLQFLFEYFSETQRNKGNFPGRFSGRQFSNSRSEMNVSTLELGDSALYLCASSLRTDTGELFFGEGSRLTVL.

The chain carries TRBV6-1 and TRBJ1-6; D gene ambiguous. The CDR3 covers 12 residues. Germline V CDR1 and CDR2: MNHNS, SASEGT. The V end lost 8 bases, the J end lost 9 bases, and 11 bases lay between the germline ends. CDR3 sequence reads: CASRPIGSPLHF. CDR3 DNA sequence: TGTGCCAGCCGCCCGATTGGTTCACCCCTCCACTTT.

Turning to this clone: The same CDR3 also results from other DNA sequences found in this sample. The J gene is TRBJ1-5, the V gene TRBV6-1; 7 bases align to TRBD1. This CDR3 is 13 amino acids long. Unmatched junction bases numbered 6, after V lost 6 bases and J lost 7 bases. CDR1 MNHNS and CDR2 SASEGT come from the germline V gene. The CDR3 region is CASSATGPQPQHF. The CDR3 DNA sequence: TGTGCCAGCAGCGCGACAGGGCCACAGCCCCAGCATTTT.

This chain uses TRBV10-3 with TRBJ1-4, with D possibly matching TRBD1 (6 bases). CDR1 ENHRY and CDR2 SYGVKD come from the germline V gene. Trimming took 3 bases from V and 5 from J, leaving 7 bases between them. The CDR3 contains 13 residues. CDR3 sequence (DNA): TGTGCCATCAGTGACAGGGGAAATGAAAAACTGTTTTTT. This codes for CAISDRGNEKLFF.

The chain links TRBV2 to TRBJ1-6, with a possible D match to TRBD1 (5 bases). Germline assignment: CDR1 SNHLY and CDR2 FYNNEI. This CDR3 is 15 amino acids long. Trimming left V 6 bases short and J 10 bases short, with 19 bases between. In DNA form, the CDR3 reads TGTGCCAGCAGGGGACCCGGGGCTAAATCGTCACCCCTCCACTTT. It translates to CASRGPGAKSSPLHF.

J is TRBJ1-1 and V is TRBV6-5; possible D gene TRBD1, 5 bases. Germline V gene sequence: CDR1 MNHEY, CDR2 SVGAGI. The CDR3 consists of 13 residues. Trimming removed 6 bases at V and 4 bases at J, with 12 bases between. CDR3 in DNA: TGTGCCAGCAGACAGGTCACGGGCACTGAAGCTTTCTTT. It codes for CASRQVTGTEAFF.

The V gene is TRBV7-9, the J gene TRBJ2-5; D is ambiguous. Trimming took 5 bases from V and 1 from J, leaving 8 bases between them. Germline V gives CDR1 SEHNR, CDR2 FQNEAQ (reference sequence). This CDR3 comprises 13 residues. As DNA, the CDR3 is TGTGCCAGCAGCCCCCAGGTCCAAGAGACCCAGTACTTC. Amino acids: CASSPQVQETQYF.

On this clone itself: Other DNA sequences in the sample encode the same CDR3. The chain carries TRBV6-5 and TRBJ2-7; 9 bases are a match to TRBD1. The CDR3 sequence is 15 residues long. The germline gives CDR1 MNHEY, CDR2 SVGAGI. V was pared by 0 bases and J by 2 bases, with 2 bases of the junction left unmatched. This CDR3 is CASSYSNRGPYEQYF. The CDR3 coding sequence is TGTGCCAGCAGTTACTCGAACAGGGGGCCCTACGAGCAGTACTTC.

About this clone: This CDR3 is also generated by other DNA sequences in the sample. V and J are TRBV11-3 and TRBJ2-1; no definite D call. V dropped 0 bases and J dropped 7 bases, with 4 bases sitting between them. The CDR3 contains 12 residues. CDR1 and CDR2 from the germline V gene are SGHNT and YENEEA. DNA of the CDR3: TGTGCCAGCAGCTTAGACGGGAATGAGCAGTTCTTC. Encoded protein: CASSLDGNEQFF. Drawing the rest from reference TRBV11-3 and TRBJ2-1, the complete variable domain is EAGVVQSPRYKIIEKKQPVAFWCNPISGHNTLYWYLQNLGQGPELLIRYENEEAVDDSQLPKDRFSAERLKGVDSTLKIQPAELGDSAVYLCASSLDGNEQFFGPGTRLTVL.

The V gene is TRBV9, the J gene TRBJ2-1; 9 positions match TRBD2. The V gene's germline CDR1 is SGDLS and CDR2 YYNGEE. V gave up 3 bases and J gave up 9 bases; unmatched junction bases: 4. The CDR3 is made up of 13 amino acids. This chain's CDR3 is CASSGDSGGEQFF. DNA for the CDR3: TGTGCCAGCAGCGGGGATAGCGGGGGTGAGCAGTTCTTC.

Remarks on this clone: This same CDR3 is encoded by further DNA sequences in the sample. The V and J genes are TRBV5-1 and TRBJ2-5; no firm D call. Germline V CDR1 and CDR2: SGHRS, YFSETQ. V gave up 1 base and J gave up 2 bases, with 6 bases separating them. The CDR3 is 13 amino acids. The CDR3 DNA sequence: TGCGCCAGCAGCTTGCGGGTACAAGAGACCCAGTACTTC. This codes for CASSLRVQETQYF.

This clone has a handful of counts. The genes are TRBV6-5 and TRBJ2-7; TRBD1 agrees at 9 bases. The CDR3 sequence is 14 residues long. Germline V gene data show CDR1 as MNHEY and CDR2 as SVGAGI. V was pared by 7 bases and J by 2 bases, with 6 bases of the junction left unmatched. CDR3 DNA: TGTGCCAGCACCGGGACAGGGCCCCCCTACGAGCAGTACTTC. This translates into CASTGTGPPYEQYF.

J is TRBJ1-5 and V is TRBV5-1; 10 bases map to TRBD1. CDR3 length: 15 residues. Germline CDR1 SGHRS, CDR2 YFSETQ. Trimming at V came to 3 bases and at J to 4 bases, leaving 4 bases not matched to a gene. CDR3 amino acids: CASSSGTGANQPQHF. CDR3 in DNA: TGCGCCAGCAGCTCCGGGACAGGGGCGAATCAGCCCCAGCATTTT. The complete variable domain, with remaining parts taken from reference TRBV5-1 and TRBJ1-5, reads KAGVTQTPRYLIKTRGQQVTLSCSPISGHRSVSWYQQTPGQGLQFLFEYFSETQRNKGNFPGRFSGRQFSNSRSEMNVSTLELGDSALYLCASSSGTGANQPQHFGDGTRLSIL.

CDR3: CASSDTSGYSYEQYF. For the CDR3, the DNA is TGTGCCAGCAGTGACACTAGCGGTTACTCCTACGAGCAGTACTTC. This chain joins TRBV6-6 and TRBJ2-7; 8 positions match TRBD2. Germline V CDR1 and CDR2: MNHNY, SVGAGI (reference sequence). This CDR3 has 15 residues. V was pared by 5 bases and J by 0 bases, with 6 bases of the junction left unmatched.

The chain links TRBV2 to TRBJ2-3; D unresolved. Germline V gene sequence: CDR1 SNHLY, CDR2 FYNNEI. V shed 6 bases and J shed 2 bases, with 15 bases lying between them. This CDR3 region has 15 residues. CDR3 nucleotide sequence: TGTGCCAGCAGGGTCGATGGCAGTTCCACAGATACGCAGTATTTT. Translating it yields CASRVDGSSTDTQYF.

V and J are TRBV10-3 and TRBJ2-1; TRBD2 matches 10 bases. With V trimmed by 4 bases and J by 6 bases, 3 bases remained unmatched. CDR1 and CDR2 (germline): ENHRY, SYGVKD. The CDR3 is 14 amino acids. CDR3 loop: CAISGGLAANEQFF. In nucleotides, the CDR3 is TGTGCCATCAGTGGTGGACTAGCGGCCAATGAGCAGTTCTTC.

With respect to this clone: This sample also contains other DNA sequences that code for the same CDR3. This rearrangement joins TRBV6-5 to TRBJ1-4, with D unresolved. This CDR3 is built from 15 residues. With 0 bases removed from V and 0 bases from J, the gap between germline ends came to 5 bases. Germline CDR1 MNHEY, CDR2 SVGAGI. The CDR3: CASSYSSSTNEKLFF. The DNA for the CDR3 is TGTGCCAGCAGTTACTCATCGTCAACTAATGAAAAACTGTTTTTT.